The 11 T cell receptor beta chains presented below share a single source sample, sequenced in a study of blood T cell repertoires in COVID-19 (TCRdb year 2020). The library was prepared using the immunoSEQ multiplex PCR assay. This immuneACCESS table, as held by TCRdb, lists in-frame sequences with V and J called but not all clones. Of the missing ones, under half trace to an unresolved V gene in checked studies; the others have no known cause. Within this sample are about 220,000 clones, with around 88% of them counted one time only. The ten biggest clones cover over 12% of the sample. The sequenced sample consisted of PBMCs or T cells enriched from blood (not recorded which). The receptors originated from a woman aged 50 to 60 with acute COVID-19.

V is TRBV7-8 and J is TRBJ1-1, with D perhaps matching TRBD1 (5 bases). CDR3 length: 18 amino acids. Germline V gene sequence: CDR1 SGHVS, CDR2 FQNEAQ. V gave up 5 bases and J gave up 0 bases, with 22 bases separating them. CDR3 residues: CASSPPWGRGRLNTEAFF. The DNA for the CDR3 is TGTGCCAGCAGCCCACCATGGGGACGGGGGAGGTTGAACACTGAAGCTTTCTTT.

This chain uses TRBV6-1 with TRBJ2-3, with 10 bases matching TRBD1. The CDR3 consists of 15 residues. V dropped 1 base and J dropped 6; count of bases not matched to a gene: 4. The germline CDR1 and CDR2 sequences are MNHNS and SASEGT. The CDR3 DNA sequence: TGTGCCAGCAGTGAAGGACAGGGGGCAGTGGATACGCAGTATTTT. It is translated as CASSEGQGAVDTQYF.

A remark on this clone: In the same sample, other DNA sequences code for this CDR3. The rearrangement joins TRBV7-9 to TRBJ2-7, with 10 bases aligning to TRBD2. CDR1 SEHNR and CDR2 FQNEAQ come from the germline V gene (reference sequence). The CDR3 consists of 15 residues. The V segment lost 5 bases and the J segment 2 bases; nucleotides outside the gene matches: 6. DNA of the CDR3: TGTGCCAGCAGCCCTTTAGCGGGAGGCCCCTACGAGCAGTACTTC. As protein: CASSPLAGGPYEQYF.

This clone was recorded a few times. The rearrangement links TRBV2 to TRBJ1-1; maybe TRBD1 (6 bases). The CDR3 covers 15 residues. Germline assignment: CDR1 SNHLY and CDR2 FYNNEI. The V end lost 6 bases, the J end lost 1 base, and 15 bases lay between the germline ends. The CDR3 is CASRRGSWANTEAFF. For the CDR3, the DNA is TGTGCCAGCAGGAGGGGGTCGTGGGCGAACACTGAAGCTTTCTTT.

The gene calls are TRBV7-3 and TRBJ2-2, with TRBD1 identical over 9 bases. Trimming at V came to 4 bases and at J to 5 bases, leaving 8 bases not matched to a gene. Germline V gene data show CDR1 as SGHTA and CDR2 as FQGTGA. This CDR3 spans 16 amino acids. CDR3 bases: TGTGCCAGCAGCTCCTCGGGACAGGGCTTAACCGGGGAGCTGTTTTTT. It specifies CASSSSGQGLTGELFF.

In this sample, this clone turned up once. V usage is TRBV11-2 and J usage is TRBJ2-1; tentatively, D is TRBD1 (6 bases). V was clipped by 5 bases and J by 8 bases, with 13 bases between them. The germline V gene has CDR1 SGHAT and CDR2 FQNNGV. The CDR3 runs to 13 residues. This chain's CDR3 is CASSPIQGYEQFF. The CDR3 DNA reads as TGTGCCAGCAGCCCTATACAGGGTTATGAGCAGTTCTTC.

The rearrangement uses TRBV9 and TRBJ2-5, with D possibly matching TRBD1 (5 bases). The CDR3 totals 13 residues. The V gene lost 4 bases and the J gene lost 5 bases, with 12 bases spanning the gap. In germline, CDR1 is SGDLS, CDR2 YYNGEE. The CDR3 loop reads CASSFGAEETQYF. CDR3 DNA: TGTGCCAGCAGCTTTGGGGCAGAGGAGACCCAGTACTTC. The whole variable domain, remainder taken from reference TRBV9 and TRBJ2-5, is DSGVTQTPKHLITATGQRVTLRCSPRSGDLSVYWYQQSLDQGLQFLIQYYNGEERAKGNILERFSAQQFPDLHSELNLSSLELGDSALYFCASSFGAEETQYFGPGTRLLVL.

This chain connects TRBV9 to TRBJ2-1; 9 nucleotides line up with TRBD2. The V gene end was trimmed by 0 bases and the J gene end by 1 base; junction bases not matched to a gene: 11. Germline loops: CDR1 SGDLS, CDR2 YYNGEE. The CDR3 covers 19 residues. The CDR3 bases are TGTGCCAGCAGCGTAGTGAGGAGGGAGCGGGAGGAATCCTACAATGAGCAGTTCTTC. Translated, it gives CASSVVRREREESYNEQFF.

This clone showed up just once. This chain uses TRBV12-3 or TRBV12-4 with TRBJ1-3, with D perhaps matching TRBD1 (5 bases). The CDR3 extends over 11 amino acids. Between the trimmed V and J ends, which lost 5 bases and 11 bases, there was a span of 10 bases. The CDR3 is CASSPLGAIYF. CDR3 sequence (DNA): TGTGCCAGCAGTCCTCTAGGGGCCATATATTTT.

The V and J genes are TRBV19 and TRBJ1-2; 8 nucleotides agree with TRBD1. CDR3 length: 17 residues. Unmatched junction bases numbered 9, after V lost 3 bases and J lost 0 bases. Germline V gives CDR1 LNHDA, CDR2 SQIVND (reference sequence). As DNA, the CDR3 is TGTGCCAGTAGTATCTATCAAGGACAGGGTTCTAACTATGGCTACACCTTC. Residues: CASSIYQGQGSNYGYTF.

Points on this clone: Its ends do not fully match the called genes, so a read error is possible. CDR3 sequence (DNA): TGTGCCAGTAGTCTAGACAGTGGGCTTTTCAATGAGCAGTTCTTC. Protein product: CASSLDSGLFNEQFF. The V gene is TRBV19, the J gene TRBJ2-1; possibly TRBD1 for D (5 bases). Germline V gives CDR1 LNHDA, CDR2 SQIVND (reference sequence). CDR3 length: 15 residues.